A selection of T cell receptor beta chains follows, all from one sample in a study of cytotoxic CD8 clonotypes in ibrutinib-treated CLL. Some clones are missing from TCRdb's copy, which holds only in-frame ones; the method was immunoSEQ multiplex PCR. The sample has tens of thousands of clones, around 70% seen once. The input for sequencing was PBMCs, taken at disease progression, from a patient treated with ibrutinib. These TCRs come from a human donor with chronic lymphocytic leukemia. CDR3s include the opening cysteine and the closing phenylalanine or tryptophan. Fields, in order: D gene, clone size, J gene, V gene, CDR3 protein, CDR3 DNA. The D gene is left open where the match is weak. The size of a clone is reported for some rows only, either as once, few or many, or as a class for expanded clones.

d_call: TRBD1; clone_size: .; j_call: TRBJ1-4; v_call: TRBV2; cdr3_aa: CASSDPGQPNEKLFF; cdr3_nt: TGTGCCAGCAGTGATCCGGGACAGCCTAATGAAAAACTGTTTTTT
d_call: TRBD2; clone_size: few; j_call: TRBJ2-2; v_call: TRBV5-1; cdr3_aa: CASQTLTSGSGGELFF; cdr3_nt: TGCGCCAGCCAAACCCTGACTAGCGGGAGTGGCGGGGAGCTGTTTTTT
d_call: TRBD1; clone_size: .; j_call: TRBJ1-2; v_call: TRBV11-1; cdr3_aa: CASSSPGQGAYGYTF; cdr3_nt: TGTGCCAGCAGCTCGCCGGGACAGGGGGCTTATGGCTACACCTTC
d_call: .; clone_size: once; j_call: TRBJ1-3; v_call: TRBV28; cdr3_aa: CASSFRRVTGNTIYF; cdr3_nt: TGTGCCAGCAGTTTTCGCAGGGTCACCGGAAACACCATATATTTT
d_call: TRBD2; clone_size: .; j_call: TRBJ2-3; v_call: TRBV7-9; cdr3_aa: CASSLESGTSTDTQYF; cdr3_nt: TGTGCCAGCAGCTTGGAAAGCGGGACTAGCACAGATACGCAGTATTTT
d_call: TRBD1; clone_size: .; j_call: TRBJ2-7; v_call: TRBV28; cdr3_aa: CASKPGQGPYEQYF; cdr3_nt: TGTGCCAGCAAACCGGGACAGGGGCCCTACGAGCAGTACTTC
d_call: .; clone_size: .; j_call: TRBJ1-4; v_call: TRBV25-1; cdr3_aa: CASSLTLPDGEGNEKLFF; cdr3_nt: TGTGCCAGCAGTCTCACCCTCCCGGACGGGGAAGGTAATGAAAAACTGTTTTTT
d_call: .; clone_size: few; j_call: TRBJ1-2; v_call: TRBV5-1; cdr3_aa: CASSLADGNYGYTF; cdr3_nt: TGCGCCAGCAGCTTGGCGGACGGAAACTATGGCTACACCTTC
d_call: TRBD1; clone_size: once; j_call: TRBJ2-5; v_call: TRBV10-3; cdr3_aa: CAISVDAGQGITQYF; cdr3_nt: TGTGCCATCAGTGTTGACGCGGGACAGGGTATTACCCAGTACTTC
d_call: TRBD1; clone_size: .; j_call: TRBJ1-1; v_call: TRBV6-5; cdr3_aa: CASSSIPGQANTEAFF; cdr3_nt: TGTGCCAGCAGTTCCATCCCGGGACAGGCGAACACTGAAGCTTTCTTT
d_call: .; clone_size: few; j_call: TRBJ2-7; v_call: TRBV10-2; cdr3_aa: CASSEGRKNEQYF; cdr3_nt: TGCGCCAGCAGTGAAGGCAGGAAGAACGAGCAGTACTTC
d_call: .; clone_size: .; j_call: TRBJ2-5; v_call: TRBV25-1; cdr3_aa: CASSNTKDNQETQYF; cdr3_nt: TGTGCCAGCAGTAATACCAAGGACAACCAAGAGACCCAGTACTTC
d_call: .; clone_size: few; j_call: TRBJ2-7; v_call: TRBV30; cdr3_aa: CAWSSAQQQYF; cdr3_nt: TGTGCCTGGAGTTCTGCACAGCAGCAGTACTTC
d_call: .; clone_size: few; j_call: TRBJ1-2; v_call: TRBV6-5; cdr3_aa: CASSPYRDPRGYTF; cdr3_nt: TGTGCCAGCAGCCCCTATCGGGACCCCCGGGGCTACACCTTC
d_call: TRBD1; clone_size: .; j_call: TRBJ2-2; v_call: TRBV7-9; cdr3_aa: CASRYPGTGRTGELFF; cdr3_nt: TGTGCCAGCAGATACCCCGGGACAGGGCGGACCGGGGAGCTGTTTTTT
d_call: .; clone_size: .; j_call: TRBJ1-3; v_call: TRBV30; cdr3_aa: CAWSQGYTIYF; cdr3_nt: TGTGCCTGGAGTCAGGGGTACACCATATATTTT
d_call: TRBD2; clone_size: medium-sized; j_call: TRBJ2-1; v_call: TRBV5-4; cdr3_aa: CASSPGLAGRYNEQFF; cdr3_nt: TGTGCCAGCAGCCCGGGACTAGCGGGAAGGTACAATGAGCAGTTCTTC
d_call: .; clone_size: .; j_call: TRBJ2-5; v_call: TRBV10-2; cdr3_aa: CASSASGGAETQYF; cdr3_nt: TGCGCCAGCAGTGCCTCTGGGGGGGCAGAGACCCAGTACTTC
d_call: .; clone_size: few; j_call: TRBJ2-1; v_call: TRBV7-9; cdr3_aa: CASSNFRTQLGNEQFF; cdr3_nt: TGTGCCAGCAGCAACTTTCGGACTCAACTCGGGAATGAGCAGTTCTTC
d_call: TRBD1; clone_size: .; j_call: TRBJ1-5; v_call: TRBV5-1; cdr3_aa: CASSSEPIRQGSGNQPQHF; cdr3_nt: TGCGCCAGCAGCTCTGAGCCTATCCGACAGGGGTCAGGCAATCAGCCCCAGCATTTT
d_call: .; clone_size: .; j_call: TRBJ2-3; v_call: TRBV2; cdr3_aa: CASSDLRLGADTQYF; cdr3_nt: TGTGCCAGCAGTGACCTTCGCCTGGGCGCAGATACGCAGTATTTT
d_call: .; clone_size: once; j_call: TRBJ2-7; v_call: TRBV21-1; cdr3_aa: CASINGNFSYEQYF; cdr3_nt: TGTGCCAGCATAAATGGAAATTTCTCCTACGAGCAGTACTTC
d_call: TRBD1; clone_size: few; j_call: TRBJ1-2; v_call: TRBV30; cdr3_aa: CAWSTQTGGWGYTF; cdr3_nt: TGTGCCTGGAGTACCCAAACAGGGGGATGGGGCTACACCTTC
d_call: .; clone_size: .; j_call: TRBJ2-6; v_call: TRBV18; cdr3_aa: CASSPGASGANVLTF; cdr3_nt: TGTGCCAGCTCACCGGGCGCCTCTGGGGCCAACGTCCTGACTTTC
d_call: .; clone_size: .; j_call: TRBJ2-3; v_call: TRBV12-5; cdr3_aa: CASGSSGADTQYF; cdr3_nt: TGTGCTAGTGGTTCAAGTGGCGCAGATACGCAGTATTTT
d_call: .; clone_size: .; j_call: TRBJ2-1; v_call: TRBV12-2; cdr3_aa: CASRCSYGGYNEQFF; cdr3_nt: TGTGCAAGTCGATGTTCCTACGGGGGGTACAATGAGCAGTTCTTC
d_call: .; clone_size: .; j_call: TRBJ2-1; v_call: TRBV19; cdr3_aa: CASSMLSYNEQFF; cdr3_nt: TGTGCCAGTAGTATGTTATCCTACAATGAGCAGTTCTTC
d_call: .; clone_size: .; j_call: TRBJ1-6; v_call: TRBV7-9; cdr3_aa: CASSFSPTALDNSPLHF; cdr3_nt: TGTGCCAGCAGCTTCTCCCCCACGGCTCTGGATAATTCACCCCTCCACTTT
d_call: .; clone_size: .; j_call: TRBJ2-2; v_call: TRBV7-9; cdr3_aa: CASSLLQGLPGELFF; cdr3_nt: TGTGCCAGCAGCTTACTACAGGGACTCCCCGGGGAGCTGTTTTTT
d_call: .; clone_size: few; j_call: TRBJ1-5; v_call: TRBV27; cdr3_aa: CASSWSGDQPQHF; cdr3_nt: TGTGCCAGCAGCTGGTCAGGGGATCAGCCCCAGCATTTT
d_call: .; clone_size: few; j_call: TRBJ2-7; v_call: TRBV11-3; cdr3_aa: CASSLVSSGEQYF; cdr3_nt: TGTGCCAGCAGCTTAGTTTCGTCGGGCGAGCAGTACTTC
d_call: TRBD2; clone_size: .; j_call: TRBJ2-5; v_call: TRBV5-1; cdr3_aa: CASSLTSGGAWETQYF; cdr3_nt: TGCGCCAGCAGCTTGACTAGCGGGGGGGCTTGGGAGACCCAGTACTTC
d_call: .; clone_size: .; j_call: TRBJ2-7; v_call: TRBV18; cdr3_aa: CASSPQGLSYEQYF; cdr3_nt: TGTGCCAGCTCACCACAGGGCCTTTCCTACGAGCAGTACTTC
d_call: .; clone_size: once; j_call: TRBJ2-5; v_call: TRBV5-5; cdr3_aa: CASSSLAVQETQYF; cdr3_nt: TGTGCCAGCAGCTCGTTAGCGGTCCAAGAGACCCAGTACTTC
d_call: .; clone_size: few; j_call: TRBJ1-2; v_call: TRBV7-6; cdr3_aa: CAIARDPSNYGYTF; cdr3_nt: TGTGCGATCGCCCGGGACCCTTCTAACTATGGCTACACCTTC
d_call: .; clone_size: .; j_call: TRBJ1-1; v_call: TRBV6-1; cdr3_aa: CASRADELGTEAFF; cdr3_nt: TGTGCCAGCAGGGCCGACGAGCTAGGGACTGAAGCTTTCTTT
d_call: .; clone_size: .; j_call: TRBJ1-5; v_call: TRBV28; cdr3_aa: CASSSRADNQPQHF; cdr3_nt: TGTGCCAGCAGTAGCCGGGCTGACAATCAGCCCCAGCATTTT
d_call: .; clone_size: .; j_call: TRBJ2-3; v_call: TRBV4-1; cdr3_aa: CASSQGSAASTDTQYF; cdr3_nt: TGCGCCAGCAGCCAAGGGTCGGCGGCTAGCACAGATACGCAGTATTTT
d_call: .; clone_size: .; j_call: TRBJ1-1; v_call: TRBV4-2; cdr3_aa: CASSQGSRYTEAFF; cdr3_nt: TGTGCCAGCAGCCAGGGGTCTAGGTACACTGAAGCTTTCTTT
d_call: .; clone_size: .; j_call: TRBJ2-1; v_call: TRBV2; cdr3_aa: CASSGIGLVFSNEQFF; cdr3_nt: TGTGCCAGCAGTGGAATAGGATTAGTTTTCTCTAATGAGCAGTTCTTC
d_call: .; clone_size: once; j_call: TRBJ2-3; v_call: TRBV6-6; cdr3_aa: CASSLPGVGQYF; cdr3_nt: TGTGCCAGCAGTCTGCCCGGGGTTGGGCAGTATTTT
d_call: TRBD2; clone_size: .; j_call: TRBJ2-5; v_call: TRBV10-3; cdr3_aa: CASGEGGRRGETQYF; cdr3_nt: TGTGCCAGCGGGGAGGGCGGGAGAAGAGGAGAGACCCAGTACTTC
d_call: .; clone_size: .; j_call: TRBJ1-6; v_call: TRBV2; cdr3_aa: CASSERQPYNSPLHF; cdr3_nt: TGTGCCAGCAGTGAGCGACAGCCCTATAATTCACCCCTCCACTTT
d_call: .; clone_size: .; j_call: TRBJ2-7; v_call: TRBV7-8; cdr3_aa: CATRGALPYEQYF; cdr3_nt: TGTGCCACCCGGGGAGCTCTACCATACGAGCAGTACTTC
d_call: .; clone_size: .; j_call: TRBJ2-2; v_call: TRBV5-1; cdr3_aa: CASSLALRGNTGELFF; cdr3_nt: TGCGCCAGCAGCTTGGCCCTCAGGGGGAACACCGGGGAGCTGTTTTTT
d_call: .; clone_size: .; j_call: TRBJ2-5; v_call: TRBV7-2; cdr3_aa: CASSLSSPIQETQYF; cdr3_nt: TGTGCCAGCAGCTTATCTTCGCCTATCCAAGAGACCCAGTACTTC
d_call: .; clone_size: .; j_call: TRBJ2-2; v_call: TRBV27; cdr3_aa: CASSFGGVNTGELFF; cdr3_nt: TGTGCCAGCAGTTTTGGAGGGGTGAACACCGGGGAGCTGTTTTTT
d_call: TRBD1; clone_size: .; j_call: TRBJ1-2; v_call: TRBV10-2; cdr3_aa: CASSERHRGRIGYTF; cdr3_nt: TGCGCCAGCAGTGAGCGTCACAGGGGGCGAATAGGCTACACCTTC